One and the same sample provided the 3 T cell receptor beta chains below, sequenced in a study of lymphopenia after photon versus proton radiotherapy (dated by TCRdb to between 2018 and 2021). The library relied on the immunoSEQ multiplex PCR assay. Not all clones reach the TCRdb copy of this immuneACCESS table, which keeps in-frame sequences only. Checked studies attribute under half of the gap to unresolved V genes and leave the rest unexplained. In this sample the table shows 50,000 to 75,000 clones, about 90% of which occur a single time. The top ten constitute more than 2% of the sample. The source material was peripheral blood, sampled from a patient treated with photon-based radiotherapy. These receptors were collected from a man in his forties with gastric cancer.

The chain is built from TRBV4-1 and TRBJ1-1, with D tentatively TRBD1 (5 bases). Per the germline V gene, CDR1 is MGHRA and CDR2 is YSYEKL. CDR3 length: 14 residues. Trimming left V 1 base short and J 11 bases short, with 17 bases between. CDR3 coding DNA: TGCGCCAGCAGCCAAGGGGTCCCTAGACAGTTCGCTTTCTTT. This gives the protein CASSQGVPRQFAFF.

The chain joins TRBV30 to TRBJ2-2; no clear D. The CDR3 covers 16 residues. V lost 1 base and J lost 2, with 14 bases in between. CDR1 and CDR2 (germline): GTSNPN, SVGIG (reference sequence). The CDR3 sequence: CAWSARLRGNTGELFF. As DNA, the CDR3 is TGTGCCTGGAGTGCCCGGCTGAGAGGTAACACCGGGGAGCTGTTTTTT.

The V and J genes are TRBV6-5 and TRBJ2-5; perhaps TRBD2 as D (7 bases). Near its end, the DNA agrees better with TRBJ2-7, so the J call may be wrong. CDR3 length equals 14 residues. Germline V gives CDR1 MNHEY, CDR2 SVGAGI. CDR3 residues: CASTRRGAPYEQYF. DNA for the CDR3: TGTGCCAGCACCCGCCGGGGGGCACCCTACGAGCAGTACTTC.